This TCR beta chain was recorded in a study of T-cell memory formation after mild COVID-19. As regards this clonotype: The antigen is unknown.

Between the trimmed V and J ends, which lost 3 bases and 2 bases, there was a span of 7 bases. Looked up from germline, CDR1 is SGHTA and CDR2 is FQGTGA. This CDR3 spans 13 amino acids. Study findings and constraints: Memory cells collected pre-infection included some clones that later responded, suggesting cross-reactive memory joined. Confirmation of SARS-CoV-2 specificity was lacking for second-wave clones peaking day 37. Contracting CD4+ clones were located mainly in CM and EM, and CD8+ clones in EMRA.

Sample barcodes and UMIs were carried by the TCR alpha and TCR beta cDNA libraries that 5'RACE generated with constant-segment primers. TCRdb analysed the 5' RACE reads with MiXCR anew, one entry per CDR3 protein. The data hold approximately 300,000 distinct CDR3 sequences, with under 8.5% observed a single time. Sequences were obtained from PBMCs or a T cell subset sorted from them (not recorded which). The TCR originated in a man aged 18 to 29 who had mild COVID-19 (a few samples of this study predate the infection). Cell type and time point are not known. This chain connects TRBV7-3 to TRBJ2-5; D is ambiguous. CDR3 nucleotides: TGTGCCAGCAGCTTGACCAGACAAGAGACCCAGTACTTC. The encoded protein is CASSLTRQETQYF.